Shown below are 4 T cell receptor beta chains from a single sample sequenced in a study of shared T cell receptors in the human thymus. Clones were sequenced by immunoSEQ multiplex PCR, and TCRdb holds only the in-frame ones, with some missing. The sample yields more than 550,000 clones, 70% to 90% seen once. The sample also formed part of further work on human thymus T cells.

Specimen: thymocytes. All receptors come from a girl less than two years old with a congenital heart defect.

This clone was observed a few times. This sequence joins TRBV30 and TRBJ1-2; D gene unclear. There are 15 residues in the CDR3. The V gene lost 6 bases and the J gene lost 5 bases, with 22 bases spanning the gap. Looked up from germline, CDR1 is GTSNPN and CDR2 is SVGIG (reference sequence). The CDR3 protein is CACRSPPGFVYGYTF. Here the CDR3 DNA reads TGTGCCTGTCGTAGCCCCCCCGGTTTTGTTTATGGCTACACCTTC.

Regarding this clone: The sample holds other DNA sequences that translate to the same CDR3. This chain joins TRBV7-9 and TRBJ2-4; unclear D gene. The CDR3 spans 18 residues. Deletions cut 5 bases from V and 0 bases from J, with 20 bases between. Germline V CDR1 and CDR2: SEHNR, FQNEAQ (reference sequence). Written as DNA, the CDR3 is TGTGCCAGCAGCCCACGAGATATTGGGCCTCTAGCCAAAAACATTCAGTACTTC. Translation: CASSPRDIGPLAKNIQYF.

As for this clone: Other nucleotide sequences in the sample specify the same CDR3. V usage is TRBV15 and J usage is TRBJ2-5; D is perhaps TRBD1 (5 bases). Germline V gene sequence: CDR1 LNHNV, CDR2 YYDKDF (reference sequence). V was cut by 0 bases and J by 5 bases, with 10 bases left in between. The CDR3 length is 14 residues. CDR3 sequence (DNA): TGTGCCACCAGCAGAGATAGGGGCCTGGAGACCCAGTACTTC. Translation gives CATSRDRGLETQYF.

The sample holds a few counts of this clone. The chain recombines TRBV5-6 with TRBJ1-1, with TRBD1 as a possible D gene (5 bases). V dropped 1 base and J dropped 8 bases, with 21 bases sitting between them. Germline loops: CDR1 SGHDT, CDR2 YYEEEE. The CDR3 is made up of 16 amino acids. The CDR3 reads CASSLMGWGGNPEAFF. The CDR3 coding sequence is TGTGCCAGCAGCTTGATGGGTTGGGGGGGGAACCCGGAAGCTTTCTTT. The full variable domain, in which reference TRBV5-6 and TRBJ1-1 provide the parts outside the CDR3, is DAGVTQSPTHLIKTRGQQVTLRCSPKSGHDTVSWYQQALGQGPQFIFQYYEEEERQRGNFPDRFSGHQFPNYSSELNVNALLLGDSALYLCASSLMGWGGNPEAFFGQGTRLTVV.